These 14 T cell receptor beta chains originate from one sample sequenced in a study of low-dose radiotherapy and immunotherapy resistance in tumors. Alpha- and beta-chain coverage of first-strand cDNA came from TRAV- and TRBV-specific primers. The PCR that amplified TCRs ran for 20 to 25 cycles, relying on a constant-region primer and a V-primer adapter. Each CDR3 protein gets one entry after TCRdb re-called the reads with MiXCR. The table lists 8,300 or so distinct CDR3 sequences, about 61% of them singletons, with roughly 9.4% in the top ten. Receptors were obtained from a human donor with advanced metastatic prostate, ovarian, gallbladder or colorectal cancer (not recorded which). This table probably holds off-target reads from a library built for another chain.

The gene calls are TRBV9 and TRBJ2-4; 10 bases are a match to TRBD1. The CDR3 runs to 14 residues. Germline values: CDR1 SGDLS, CDR2 YYNGEE. The ends lost 0 bases at V and 7 bases at J; junction bases unmatched: 1. In nucleotides, the CDR3 is TGTGCCAGCAGCGTAGGGACAGGGGGGAACATTCAGTACTTC. Its protein product is CASSVGTGGNIQYF.

The chain combines TRBV28 with TRBJ2-1, with TRBD2 as a possible D gene (5 bases). V lost 5 bases and J 12 bases, leaving 14 bases between the germline ends. Germline CDR1 and CDR2: MDHEN and SYDVKM. The CDR3 contains 12 residues. This chain's CDR3 is CASSLRELGQFF. The CDR3 coding sequence is TGTGCCAGCAGTCTAAGGGAGCTAGGGCAGTTCTTC.

The chain has TRBV18 and TRBJ2-5; 9 bases fit TRBD2. Per germline, CDR1 KGHSH and CDR2 LQKENI. The V gene end was trimmed by 5 bases and the J gene end by 2 bases; junction bases not matched to a gene: 3. The CDR3 has 14 amino acids. The CDR3 sequence is CASSSGLAQETQYF. The DNA for the CDR3 is TGTGCCAGCTCATCAGGACTAGCGCAAGAGACCCAGTACTTC.

This clonotype was seen a few times. The chain is built from TRBV28 and TRBJ2-1, with D maybe TRBD1 (6 bases). Looked up from germline, CDR1 is MDHEN and CDR2 is SYDVKM. This CDR3 has 16 residues. V lost 7 bases and J lost 3, with 19 bases in between. CDR3 residues: CASKGLKTGLYNEQFF. CDR3 nucleotide sequence: TGTGCCAGCAAGGGGTTAAAAACAGGGCTCTACAATGAGCAGTTCTTC.

The V gene is TRBV19, the J gene TRBJ1-2; D might be TRBD1 (5 bases). The germline CDR1 and CDR2 sequences are LNHDA and SQIVND (reference sequence). This CDR3 region has 14 residues. Trimming took 6 bases from V and 2 from J, leaving 13 bases between them. The CDR3 reads CASSAGIRNYGYTF. CDR3 DNA sequence: TGTGCCAGTAGCGCAGGGATTCGGAACTATGGCTACACCTTC.

The CDR3 DNA is TGTGCCAGTATTAAGTACAGGGTAGGGGCTGAAGCTTTCTTT. Amino acids: CASIKYRVGAEAFF. V is TRBV28 and J is TRBJ1-1, with a tentative D call TRBD1 (6 bases). This CDR3 is 14 amino acids long. Germline CDR1 and CDR2: MDHEN and SYDVKM. The V end was cut by 9 bases, the J end by 6 bases, with 20 bases between.

The genes are TRBV2 and TRBJ1-1; 8 nucleotides agree with TRBD1. CDR1 is SNHLY, CDR2 FYNNEI, per germline. CDR3 length: 13 residues. V gave up 4 bases and J gave up 5 bases; unmatched junction bases: 3. This CDR3 is CASSVTGGTEAFF. The CDR3 nucleotides read TGTGCCAGCAGTGTCACAGGGGGTACTGAAGCTTTCTTT.

This sequence joins TRBV27 and TRBJ2-3; D might be TRBD1 (5 bases). Trimming removed 3 bases at V and 1 base at J, with 5 bases between. The CDR3 is 13 amino acids. Germline CDR1 reads MNHEY; CDR2 reads SMNVEV (reference sequence). CDR3 nucleotides: TGTGCCAGCAGTTTCAGGGGCACAGATACGCAGTATTTT. As protein: CASSFRGTDTQYF.

The chain recombines TRBV28 with TRBJ2-7; a possible D gene is TRBD1 (5 bases). The CDR3 totals 13 residues. Germline V gene sequence: CDR1 MDHEN, CDR2 SYDVKM. V gave up 5 bases and J gave up 2 bases, with 10 bases separating them. The CDR3 region is CASSPAGPYEQYF. The CDR3 DNA sequence: TGTGCCAGCAGTCCGGCAGGGCCCTACGAGCAGTACTTC. The whole variable domain, filled in from reference TRBV28 and TRBJ2-7, reads DVKVTQSSRYLVKRTGEKVFLECVQDMDHENMFWYRQDPGLGLRLIYFSYDVKMKEKGDIPEGYSVSREKKERFSLILESASTNQTSMYLCASSPAGPYEQYFGPGTRLTVT.

This sequence joins TRBV5-4 and TRBJ2-5, with D possibly being TRBD1 (6 bases). With 2 bases removed from V and 3 bases from J, the gap between germline ends came to 8 bases. This CDR3 has 13 amino acids. CDR1 SGHNT and CDR2 YYREEE come from the germline V gene (reference sequence). The DNA for the CDR3 is TGTGCCAGCAGCTTTAAGGGGGAAGAGACCCAGTACTTC. Its translation is CASSFKGEETQYF.

The chain combines TRBV5-1 with TRBJ2-1, with D possibly matching TRBD1 (5 bases). The V gene lost 3 bases and the J gene lost 7 bases, with 17 bases spanning the gap. Per the germline V gene, CDR1 is SGHRS and CDR2 is YFSETQ. The CDR3 loop spans 15 amino acids. This CDR3 is CASSSRAIRENEQFF. DNA for the CDR3: TGCGCCAGCAGCTCTAGGGCAATCAGGGAAAATGAGCAGTTCTTC.

V is TRBV18 and J is TRBJ2-7; D remains unclear. The CDR3 loop spans 16 amino acids. Germline loops: CDR1 KGHSH, CDR2 LQKENI. V lost 0 bases and J 2 bases, leaving 14 bases between the germline ends. The CDR3 loop is CASSPPSDTIAYEQYF. The CDR3 DNA follows: TGTGCCAGCTCACCACCATCCGACACGATAGCCTACGAGCAGTACTTC.

The V gene is TRBV6-6, the J gene TRBJ2-3; TRBD2 might be the D (6 bases). Germline values: CDR1 MNHNY, CDR2 SVGAGI (reference sequence). Trimming took 9 bases from V and 5 from J, leaving 21 bases between them. This CDR3 is 15 amino acids long. The CDR3 protein is CASYYAGLAGDTQYF. Here the CDR3 DNA reads TGTGCCAGTTATTACGCGGGACTTGCGGGAGATACGCAGTATTTT.

This clonotype appeared once. V gene TRBV4-3 combines with J gene TRBJ2-3; 7 bases map to TRBD1. Germline V gene sequence: CDR1 LGHNA, CDR2 YSLEER. The CDR3 is 15 residues long. Trimming at V came to 3 bases and at J to 4 bases, leaving 7 bases not matched to a gene. The CDR3 region is CASSQDRWSADTQYF. The DNA for the CDR3 is TGCGCCAGCAGCCAGGACAGGTGGAGCGCAGATACGCAGTATTTT.